This T cell receptor (beta chain) was retrieved from a study of cytotoxic CD8 clonotypes in ibrutinib-treated CLL. Overall study: Patients: 11 to 12 relapsed/refractory, 15 treatment-naive, around 17 IGHV unmutated.

Study outcomes and limitations: Measured clonality at baseline was greater than in age-matched healthy donors and tracked with circulating CD8+ T-cell counts. Clonality increased at ibrutinib response and stayed stable in sustained remission. At progression, however, it fell back toward baseline.

Germline assignment: CDR1 SGHRS and CDR2 YFSETQ. Trimming pared 3 bases from V and 5 bases from J, leaving 19 bases between. CDR3 length: 16 amino acids. The method was immunoSEQ multiplex PCR; TCRdb's version includes in-frame clones alone and lacks a portion of them. The sample consists of 97,000 or so clones, about 78% of them appearing once. Details on this clone: Antigen specificity is unknown.

PBMCs were cryopreserved, and approximately 2 micrograms of genomic DNA from them went into TCR beta libraries. Sequencing used PBMCs, obtained after 12 months of ibrutinib treatment. This TCR came from a human donor with chronic lymphocytic leukemia. The V gene is TRBV5-1, the J gene TRBJ2-3; TRBD2 is a possible D gene (6 bases). In DNA, the CDR3 is TGCGCCAGCAGCTCGGAGGGGATCAGAGGTGGAGATACGCAGTATTTT. Protein: CASSSEGIRGGDTQYF. Full variable domain (remainder filled in from reference TRBV5-1 and TRBJ2-3): KAGVTQTPRYLIKTRGQQVTLSCSPISGHRSVSWYQQTPGQGLQFLFEYFSETQRNKGNFPGRFSGRQFSNSRSEMNVSTLELGDSALYLCASSSEGIRGGDTQYFGPGTRLTVL.